The clone carrying this T cell receptor (beta chain) was seen repeatedly, ten times or more. What it binds is unknown. The authors divided CD4+ cells into CD45RA+ naive and CD45RA-negative memory subsets. At deep level, the assay was performed. TCRdb keeps only in-frame clones here, not all; method: immunoSEQ multiplex PCR. This table holds about 1 million clones, more than 75% found once. This sample stems from a study of shared clonotypes between healthy human individuals. For the study at large: Per donor, three plates held CD4 naive cells, three held CD4 memory, two held CD8 naive and one held CD8 memory.

V was clipped by 5 bases and J by 6 bases, with 22 bases between them. The CDR3 sequence is 17 residues long. Germline V gene sequence: CDR1 SGHAT, CDR2 FQNNGV. General study points: A generally larger estimated richness was seen in naive subsets than in memory subsets.

The sample consisted of memory CD4+ T cells from PBMCs. Stated subset: CD45RA-negative fraction. The sequence was collected from a young man in good health. Some clones in this sample may be carry-over from other donors' samples. The genes are TRBV11-2 and TRBJ2-2; maybe TRBD1 (6 bases). The CDR3 nucleotides read TGTGCCAGCAGCCATATACAGGGCTCACGTAAGGCCGGGGAGCTGTTTTTT. Amino acid sequence: CASSHIQGSRKAGELFF.